This record covers a single TCR beta chain. The sample comes from a study of blood T cell repertoires in COVID-19. Generated by immunoSEQ multiplex PCR, the TCRdb table keeps only in-frame clones and is missing some. The sample lists around 100,000 clones; approximately 87% were seen once. Trimming took 5 bases from V and 2 from J; bases not matched to a gene: 3. Germline loops: CDR1 LGHDT, CDR2 YNNKEL (reference sequence). The CDR3 length is 15 residues. The chain links TRBV3-1 (or the pseudogene TRBV3-2) to TRBJ2-5, with 12 positions matching TRBD1. The TCR was taken from a human donor in a cohort sampled during active COVID-19. The sequencing input was peripheral blood. The CDR3 loop reads CASSRGQGAQETQYF. DNA for the CDR3: TGTGCCAGCAGCAGGGGACAGGGGGCTCAAGAGACCCAGTACTTC.